These 28 T cell receptor beta chains originate from one sample sequenced in a study of cytomegalovirus exposure and HLA in healthy donors. The PCR had 60 Vbeta and 13 Jbeta primers. Sequenced by immunoSEQ multiplex PCR; TCRdb stores in-frame clones only, minus some. Counted here are under 200,000 clones, roughly 72% occurring once; the ten biggest clones make up roughly 1.9%. The sample taken for sequencing was PBMCs. The receptors shown here come from a woman in her thirties in good health and CMV-seropositive.

The chain joins TRBV4-1 to TRBJ2-7; 10 bases are shared with TRBD1. In germline, CDR1 is MGHRA, CDR2 YSYEKL. Germline trimming cut 4 bases from V and 2 bases from J; bases unmatched to any gene: 2. The CDR3 spans 14 residues. The CDR3 nucleotides are TGCGCCAGCAGCCTCGGACAGGGGGCCTACGAGCAGTACTTC. Protein sequence: CASSLGQGAYEQYF.

The rearrangement joins TRBV5-6 to TRBJ2-1; 8 bases fit TRBD1. J lost 8 bases, V lost 0 bases, and 7 bases had no gene match. The CDR3 has 15 amino acids. Looked up from germline, CDR1 is SGHDT and CDR2 is YYEEEE. In nucleotides, the CDR3 is TGTGCCAGCAGCTTGGACCGGACAGGGTACGATGAGCAGTTCTTC. Encoded protein: CASSLDRTGYDEQFF.

The V call is TRBV7-9, the J call TRBJ2-7; TRBD1 might be the D (6 bases). Deletions cut 1 base from V and 2 bases from J, with 9 bases between. CDR1 and CDR2 (germline): SEHNR, FQNEAQ (reference sequence). CDR3 size: 14 residues. The CDR3 bases are TGTGCCAGCAGCTTAGAGCAGGGGACCTACGAGCAGTACTTC. Its protein is CASSLEQGTYEQYF.

This clone was picked up a small number of times. This sequence joins TRBV2 and TRBJ2-1; the match to TRBD2 covers 7 bases. V shed 7 bases, J shed 5 bases, and the junction held 5 bases outside the gene matches. The CDR3 covers 13 residues. Germline V lookup: CDR1 SNHLY, CDR2 FYNNEI. CDR3 bases: TGTGCCAGCACCCGGGACTATAACAATGAGCAGTTCTTC. This codes for CASTRDYNNEQFF.

The table lists this clone with a count of one. The V and J genes are TRBV7-2 and TRBJ1-2; D is ambiguous. The CDR3 extends over 13 amino acids. V shed 6 bases and J shed 4 bases, with 12 bases lying between them. Germline lookup yields CDR1 SGHTA and CDR2 FQGNSA. CDR3 in amino acids: CASREDKIYGYTF. CDR3 nucleotides: TGTGCCAGCAGGGAAGACAAGATCTATGGCTACACCTTC.

The chain uses TRBV27 and TRBJ1-4, with unresolved D. There are 14 residues in the CDR3. Trimming cost V 3 bases and J 5 bases, with 10 bases left between them. CDR1 is MNHEY and CDR2 is SMNVEV in the germline V gene (reference sequence). The CDR3 is CASSFSQVNEKLFF. The DNA for the CDR3 is TGTGCCAGCAGTTTTAGTCAGGTCAATGAAAAACTGTTTTTT. Drawing the rest from reference TRBV27 and TRBJ1-4, the complete variable domain is EAQVTQNPRYLITVTGKKLTVTCSQNMNHEYMSWYRQDPGLGLRQIYYSMNVEVTDKGDVPEGYKVSRKEKRNFPLILESPSPNQTSLYFCASSFSQVNEKLFFGSGTQLSVL.

This clone was detected only a few times. The chain has TRBV7-7 and TRBJ2-3, with 7 bases fitting TRBD2. This CDR3 contains 15 residues. Trimming took 1 base from V and 1 from J; bases not matched to a gene: 2. CDR1 and CDR2 (germline): SSHAT, FNYEAQ (reference sequence). The CDR3 region is CASSLGLAGTDTQYF. The DNA of the CDR3 is TGTGCCAGCAGCTTAGGGCTAGCGGGCACAGATACGCAGTATTTT.

The rearrangement links TRBV4-1 to TRBJ1-2, with D unclear. This CDR3 region has 15 residues. V lost 5 bases to trimming and J lost 0 bases, with 13 bases between them. Germline V gives CDR1 MGHRA, CDR2 YSYEKL. This CDR3 is CASSTPRTTNYGYTF. The CDR3 DNA is TGCGCCAGCAGCACCCCTCGGACTACTAACTATGGCTACACCTTC.

The V and J genes are TRBV30 and TRBJ1-2, with 8 bases that match TRBD1. J gave up 4 bases and V 2 bases, and 12 bases lay outside the gene matches. Germline V gene lookup returns CDR1 GTSNPN and CDR2 SVGIG (reference sequence). This CDR3 has 16 amino acids. The CDR3 spells CAWSTPAPGGIYGYTF. The CDR3 DNA follows: TGTGCCTGGAGTACCCCCGCGCCAGGGGGCATCTATGGCTACACCTTC.

CDR3 residues: CASSQAEGLAGETQYF. CDR3 sequence (DNA): TGCGCCAGCAGCCAAGCCGAAGGACTAGCGGGGGAGACCCAGTACTTC. The V call is TRBV4-1, the J call TRBJ2-5; TRBD2 agrees at 12 bases. The germline V gene has CDR1 MGHRA and CDR2 YSYEKL. The J segment lost 5 bases and the V segment lost 1 base, leaving 5 bases of the junction unmatched. CDR3 length: 16 residues.

This chain connects TRBV5-1 to TRBJ2-3; no clear D. The CDR3 covers 12 residues. V lost 0 bases to trimming and J lost 5 bases, with 4 bases between them. CDR1 is SGHRS and CDR2 is YFSETQ in the germline V gene. The CDR3 DNA sequence: TGCGCCAGCAGCTTGGCGGGAGATACGCAGTATTTT. This codes for CASSLAGDTQYF.

As to this clone: The junction departs from germline at one end; a sequencing error may be responsible. V usage is TRBV5-4 and J usage is TRBJ1-1; no firm D call. CDR1 is SGHNT and CDR2 is YYREEE in the germline V gene (reference sequence). This CDR3 region has 11 residues. The CDR3 coding sequence is TGTGCCAGCAGATTGGGCGATGAAGCTTTCTTT. Translating gives CASRLGDEAFF. Together with reference TRBV5-4 and TRBJ1-1, the CDR3 gives the full variable domain: ETGVTQSPTHLIKTRGQQVTLRCSSQSGHNTVSWYQQALGQGPQFIFQYYREEENGRGNFPPRFSGLQFPNYSSELNVNALELDDSALYLCASRLGDEAFFGQGTRLTVV.

This chain joins TRBV2 and TRBJ2-5; D gene unclear. The J call may be mistaken, given a closer DNA end match to TRBJ2-7. In germline, CDR1 is SNHLY, CDR2 FYNNEI. The CDR3 consists of 11 residues. The CDR3 nucleotides read TGTGCCAGCAGTGTATTAAACGAGCAGTACTTC. Its protein is CASSVLNEQYF.

The CDR3 nucleotides are TGCGCCAGCAGCCAAGTAACAGGGTCCGGAAACACCATATATTTT. It encodes CASSQVTGSGNTIYF. This rearrangement joins TRBV4-1 to TRBJ1-3; perhaps TRBD1 as D (6 bases). Looked up from germline, CDR1 is MGHRA and CDR2 is YSYEKL. V was trimmed by 1 base and J by 4 bases, leaving 11 bases between them. The CDR3 is made up of 15 amino acids.

The chain has TRBV7-8 and TRBJ2-7; unclear D gene. Germline CDR1 SGHVS, CDR2 FQNEAQ. The V end lost 5 bases, the J end lost 4 bases, and 6 bases lay between the germline ends. The CDR3 spans 11 residues. The CDR3 spells CASSRVYEQYF. The DNA of the CDR3 is TGTGCCAGCAGCCGGGTATACGAGCAGTACTTC.

DNA for the CDR3: TGTGCCTGGGTTAAAGGGGCCTATGGCTACACCTTC. Its translation: CAWVKGAYGYTF. V gene TRBV30 combines with J gene TRBJ1-2; TRBD1 is a possible D gene (5 bases). Germline-derived CDR1 and CDR2 are GTSNPN and SVGIG (reference sequence). This CDR3 is 12 amino acids long. Trimming took off 5 bases at V and 4 bases at J, with 11 bases between the two ends.

The rearrangement joins TRBV11-2 to TRBJ1-1, with D perhaps matching TRBD1 (6 bases). This CDR3 is 15 amino acids long. V was cut by 10 bases and J by 5 bases, with 23 bases left in between. From germline, CDR1 is SGHAT and CDR2 FQNNGV. The CDR3 nucleotides read TGTGCCACAAACCCAGGGGCTCTTTTCGGGACTGAAGCTTTCTTT. Its protein is CATNPGALFGTEAFF.

The V call is TRBV5-4, the J call TRBJ1-4; D possibly corresponds to TRBD1 (5 bases). The V end was cut by 4 bases, the J end by 3 bases, with 10 bases between. From germline, CDR1 is SGHNT and CDR2 YYREEE (reference sequence). This CDR3 spans 14 amino acids. Written as DNA, the CDR3 is TGTGCCAGCAGCAACGACAGAGCTAATGAAAAACTGTTTTTT. Protein sequence: CASSNDRANEKLFF.

The gene calls are TRBV6-5 and TRBJ1-2; tentatively, D is TRBD1 (6 bases). CDR1 is MNHEY, CDR2 SVGAGI, per germline. The V end was cut by 2 bases, the J end by 5 bases, with 12 bases between. The CDR3 has 14 amino acids. CDR3 amino acids: CASSYREQGYGYTF. The CDR3 nucleotides read TGTGCCAGCAGTTACAGGGAACAGGGTTATGGCTACACCTTC.

V is TRBV27 and J is TRBJ2-7; D might be TRBD2 (5 bases). The ends were cut back, 1 base at V and 3 bases at J, with 19 bases in the middle. Germline V gene data show CDR1 as MNHEY and CDR2 as SMNVEV (reference sequence). This CDR3 has 17 residues. CDR3 DNA sequence: TGTGCCAGCAGTTTATACGCCAGGACGGAGGATTACTACGAGCAGTACTTC. This codes for CASSLYARTEDYYEQYF.

The chain employs TRBV6-5 and TRBJ1-5; D gene unclear. Germline V CDR1 and CDR2: MNHEY, SVGAGI. V lost 6 bases, J lost 9 bases, and 12 bases lay in between. The CDR3 spans 12 residues. The CDR3 DNA follows: TGTGCCAGCAGCGACATTGTTGGGCCCCAGCATTTT. It yields the protein CASSDIVGPQHF.

The rearrangement joins TRBV10-3 to TRBJ1-5, with a weak D call TRBD1 (5 bases). CDR1 and CDR2 (germline): ENHRY, SYGVKD. The CDR3 consists of 17 residues. Deletions cut 0 bases from V and 0 bases from J, with 12 bases between. The CDR3 region has the DNA TGTGCCATCAGTGAGTCGCGGGGACGGCTTAGCAATCAGCCCCAGCATTTT. Translated: CAISESRGRLSNQPQHF.

The chain is built from TRBV7-8 and TRBJ2-1; D is possibly TRBD1 (5 bases). The CDR3 is 15 amino acids. Trimming removed 4 bases from V and 7 bases from J, with 17 bases in between. Looked up from germline, CDR1 is SGHVS and CDR2 is FQNEAQ. CDR3 protein: CASSSLQGLKNEQFF. CDR3 coding DNA: TGTGCCAGCAGCTCCCTCCAGGGCCTCAAGAATGAGCAGTTCTTC.

J is TRBJ1-2 and V is TRBV6-6, with 11 positions matching TRBD1. J gave up 7 bases and V 6 bases, and 10 bases lay outside the gene matches. The CDR3 runs to 15 residues. The germline V gene has CDR1 MNHNY and CDR2 SVGAGI (reference sequence). This chain's CDR3 is CASSAPGQGASGYTF. The CDR3 coding sequence is TGTGCCAGCAGCGCCCCCGGACAGGGGGCAAGTGGCTACACCTTC.

The chain joins TRBV10-3 to TRBJ1-1; D possibly corresponds to TRBD1 (6 bases). V gave up 8 bases and J gave up 2 bases, with 21 bases separating them. Germline CDR1 ENHRY, CDR2 SYGVKD. The CDR3 is made up of 16 amino acids. The CDR3 protein is CAIAKGVGEGNTEAFF. The CDR3 DNA reads TGTGCCATCGCGAAGGGGGTGGGGGAGGGTAACACTGAAGCTTTCTTT.

The chain joins TRBV28 to TRBJ1-5, with D possibly being TRBD1 (5 bases). CDR1 and CDR2 (germline): MDHEN, SYDVKM. CDR3 length equals 13 residues. Trimming left V 6 bases short and J 5 bases short, with 11 bases between. The DNA for the CDR3 is TGTGCCAGCAGAGCCGGAGGGGATCAGCCCCAGCATTTT. It is translated as CASRAGGDQPQHF. The variable domain in full, with the rest retrieved from reference TRBV28 and TRBJ1-5, is DVKVTQSSRYLVKRTGEKVFLECVQDMDHENMFWYRQDPGLGLRLIYFSYDVKMKEKGDIPEGYSVSREKKERFSLILESASTNQTSMYLCASRAGGDQPQHFGDGTRLSIL.

CDR3 DNA: TGTGCCTGGAGCAGCGGAGAGGGAAACACCATATATTTT. Translation gives CAWSSGEGNTIYF. V and J are TRBV30 and TRBJ1-3; D gene ambiguous. CDR1 is GTSNPN, CDR2 SVGIG, per germline (reference sequence). CDR3 size: 13 residues. Trimming took off 3 bases at V and 4 bases at J, with 10 bases between the two ends.

This chain uses TRBV2 with TRBJ2-7; 11 bases align to TRBD2. Germline CDR1 reads SNHLY; CDR2 reads FYNNEI. This CDR3 comprises 15 residues. J gave up 5 bases and V 3 bases, and 6 bases lay outside the gene matches. CDR3 amino acids: CASSENSGRAHEQYF. DNA of the CDR3: TGTGCCAGCAGTGAGAATAGCGGGAGGGCCCACGAGCAGTACTTC.